These 14 T cell receptor beta chains were sequenced from one sample in a study of blood T cell repertoires in COVID-19. Generated by immunoSEQ multiplex PCR, the TCRdb table keeps only in-frame clones and is missing some. The data hold roughly 110,000 clones, with roughly two thirds observed a single time. Source material: peripheral blood. These receptors were obtained from a human donor with acute or convalescent COVID-19. The donor label of this sample is uncertain.

The chain carries TRBV4-2 and TRBJ2-3; a weak D match, TRBD2 (6 bases). The CDR3 has 17 residues. The V and J ends lost 0 bases and 2 bases respectively, with 15 bases between them. Per the germline V gene, CDR1 is LGHNA and CDR2 is YNFKEQ. CDR3 sequence: CASSQDGTHAPTDTQYF. The DNA of the CDR3 is TGTGCCAGCAGCCAAGATGGGACTCACGCACCCACAGATACGCAGTATTTT.

The chain links TRBV7-3 to TRBJ1-2; D ambiguous. Germline V CDR1 and CDR2: SGHTA, FQGTGA. The CDR3 sequence is 13 residues long. The ends were cut back, 5 bases at V and 8 bases at J, with 15 bases in the middle. This chain's CDR3 is CASSAEAGSGYTF. The CDR3 nucleotides read TGTGCCAGCAGCGCCGAGGCGGGGTCCGGCTACACCTTC.

This rearrangement joins TRBV5-1 to TRBJ2-5, with D perhaps TRBD1 (6 bases). The CDR3 has 14 amino acids. Germline loops: CDR1 SGHRS, CDR2 YFSETQ. Trimming took off 2 bases at V and 2 bases at J, with 10 bases between the two ends. The CDR3 nucleotides are TGCGCCAGCAGCTTTGGCAGGGGTCAAGAGACCCAGTACTTC. It is translated as CASSFGRGQETQYF.

The chain has TRBV5-6 and TRBJ2-5; 9 bases line up with TRBD1. V was pared by 1 base and J by 5 bases, with 9 bases of the junction left unmatched. CDR3 length equals 16 residues. CDR1 SGHDT and CDR2 YYEEEE come from the germline V gene. The CDR3 is CASSLMRGQGRETQYF. In nucleotides, the CDR3 is TGTGCCAGCAGCTTGATGAGAGGACAGGGGAGGGAGACCCAGTACTTC.

V gene TRBV19 combines with J gene TRBJ1-5; possible D gene TRBD1, 6 bases. The germline V and J ends were trimmed by 7 bases and 3 bases, with 16 bases remaining between them. Per the germline V gene, CDR1 is LNHDA and CDR2 is SQIVND (reference sequence). The CDR3 contains 15 residues. The CDR3 DNA reads TGTGCCAGTAAATTGGTAACAGGGCCCAATCAGCCCCAGCATTTT. Translation gives CASKLVTGPNQPQHF.

V is TRBV3-1 (or the pseudogene TRBV3-2) and J is TRBJ1-4, with D tentatively TRBD1 (6 bases). V lost 4 bases and J 0 bases, leaving 9 bases between the germline ends. CDR3 length: 15 amino acids. Germline lookup yields CDR1 LGHDT and CDR2 YNNKEL (reference sequence). This chain's CDR3 is CASSPDRSTNEKLFF. CDR3 nucleotide sequence: TGTGCCAGCAGCCCTGACAGGTCAACTAATGAAAAACTGTTTTTT.

The rearrangement joins TRBV7-9 to TRBJ2-1, with 7 positions matching TRBD1. Germline loops: CDR1 SEHNR, CDR2 FQNEAQ (reference sequence). The CDR3 runs to 14 residues. V lost 6 bases, J lost 6 bases, and 8 bases stayed unmatched. CDR3 sequence (DNA): TGTGCCAGCAGACCTCCGGGACAGATCAATGAGCAGTTCTTC. Translating gives CASRPPGQINEQFF. Variable domain in full (rest from reference TRBV7-9 and TRBJ2-1): DTGVSQNPRHKITKRGQNVTFRCDPISEHNRLYWYRQTLGQGPEFLTYFQNEAQLEKSRLLSDRFSAERPKGSFSTLEIQRTEQGDSAMYLCASRPPGQINEQFFGPGTRLTVL.

This chain uses TRBV6-6 with TRBJ1-5, with 8 bases matching TRBD1. The germline V gene encodes CDR1 MNHNY and CDR2 SVGAGI (reference sequence). The CDR3 is 15 residues long. The V gene end was trimmed by 5 bases and the J gene end by 6 bases; junction bases not matched to a gene: 9. CDR3 sequence (DNA): TGTGCCAGCAGTGGGTACGACAGGGGTGGTCAGCCCCAGCATTTT. Translation gives CASSGYDRGGQPQHF.

The chain uses TRBV3-1 (or the pseudogene TRBV3-2) and TRBJ2-7; 11 nucleotides line up with TRBD1. The V segment lost 0 bases and the J segment 3 bases; nucleotides outside the gene matches: 4. Germline V CDR1 and CDR2: LGHDT, YNNKEL (reference sequence). This CDR3 contains 16 residues. The CDR3 region has the DNA TGTGCCAGCAGCCAAGATCCGGGGACAGGGGGCTACGAGCAGTACTTC. This sequence encodes CASSQDPGTGGYEQYF.

This chain links TRBV30 with TRBJ1-1, with D perhaps matching TRBD1 (6 bases). CDR1 GTSNPN and CDR2 SVGIG come from the germline V gene (reference sequence). The CDR3 has 15 amino acids. Deletions cut 2 bases from V and 5 bases from J, with 18 bases between. As DNA, the CDR3 is TGTGCCTGGAGTCCCCGGTTGAGGGGGAGAACTGAAGCTTTCTTT. Residues: CAWSPRLRGRTEAFF.

The genes are TRBV3-1 (or the pseudogene TRBV3-2) and TRBJ1-2; the D is unclear. Deletions cut 6 bases from V and 5 bases from J, with 13 bases between. The CDR3 runs 13 residues. CDR1 LGHDT and CDR2 YNNKEL come from the germline V gene (reference sequence). CDR3 nucleotide sequence: TGTGCCAGCAGTAGCGACCTTGATTATGGCTACACCTTC. It encodes CASSSDLDYGYTF.

This chain connects TRBV4-1 to TRBJ1-5; 8 nucleotides line up with TRBD1. The germline V gene has CDR1 MGHRA and CDR2 YSYEKL. Losses at the gene ends were 2 bases for V and 1 base for J; bases not matched to a gene: 4. The CDR3 is 16 residues long. The CDR3 DNA reads TGCGCCAGCAGCCAACAGGGGGCAAGAAGCAATCAGCCCCAGCATTTT. It encodes CASSQQGARSNQPQHF.

V usage is TRBV3-1 (or the pseudogene TRBV3-2) and J usage is TRBJ1-1, with 8 bases matching TRBD1. The V gene's germline CDR1 is LGHDT and CDR2 YNNKEL (reference sequence). V was clipped by 2 bases and J by 4 bases; unmatched bases: 9. This CDR3 spans 16 amino acids. This chain's CDR3 is CASSQPLTGAGTEAFF. The CDR3 region has the DNA TGTGCCAGCAGCCAACCCTTGACAGGGGCGGGCACTGAAGCTTTCTTT.

V is TRBV6-6 and J is TRBJ2-3; TRBD1 might be the D (5 bases). Germline assignment: CDR1 MNHNY and CDR2 SVGAGI (reference sequence). V lost 7 bases, J lost 7 bases, and 18 bases lay in between. CDR3 length: 14 amino acids. CDR3 protein: CASTPDNGWNTQYF. For the CDR3, the DNA is TGTGCCAGCACTCCGGACAACGGGTGGAATACGCAGTATTTT.